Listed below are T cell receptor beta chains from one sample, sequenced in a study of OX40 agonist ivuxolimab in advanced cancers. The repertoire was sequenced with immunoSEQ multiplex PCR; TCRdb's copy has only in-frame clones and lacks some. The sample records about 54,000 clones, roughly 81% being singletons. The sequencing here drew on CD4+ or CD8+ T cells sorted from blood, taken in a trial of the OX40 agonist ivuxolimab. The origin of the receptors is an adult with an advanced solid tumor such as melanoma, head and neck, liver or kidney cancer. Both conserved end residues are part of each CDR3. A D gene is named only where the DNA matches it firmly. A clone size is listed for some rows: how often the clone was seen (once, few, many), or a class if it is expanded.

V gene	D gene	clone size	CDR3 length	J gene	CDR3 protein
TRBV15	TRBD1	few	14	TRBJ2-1	CATSARDRGNEQFF
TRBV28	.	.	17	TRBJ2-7	CASSSPSVDGESYEQYF
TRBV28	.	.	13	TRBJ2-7	CASKKGGPYEQYF
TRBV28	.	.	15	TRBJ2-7	CASSIPGLISYEQYF
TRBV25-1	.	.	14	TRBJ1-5	CASSPGGESQPQHF
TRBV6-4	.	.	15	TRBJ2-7	CASSGGHWVTYEQYF
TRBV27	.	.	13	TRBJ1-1	CASSPPGLTEAFF
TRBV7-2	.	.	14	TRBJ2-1	CASSLSDGYNEQFF
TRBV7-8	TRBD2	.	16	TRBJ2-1	CASSLFGTSVYNEQFF
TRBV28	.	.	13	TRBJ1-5	CASSSDSNQPQHF
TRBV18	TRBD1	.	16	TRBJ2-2	CASSSQTGGANGELFF
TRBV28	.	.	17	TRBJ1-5	CASSLTPGAHGNQPQHF
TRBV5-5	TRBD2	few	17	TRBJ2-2	CASGAPGSGMSTGELFF
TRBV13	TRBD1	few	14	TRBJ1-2	CASCRRQGVWGYTF
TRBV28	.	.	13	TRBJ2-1	CASSLQARNEQFF
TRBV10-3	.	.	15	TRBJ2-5	CAITDTQDPGETQYF
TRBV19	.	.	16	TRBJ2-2	CASSTIPTHPTGELFF
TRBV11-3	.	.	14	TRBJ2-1	CASSPGDSYNEQFF
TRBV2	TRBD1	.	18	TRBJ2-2	CASSDPRGRTANTGELFF
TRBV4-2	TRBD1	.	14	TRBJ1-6	CASSPGTGDSPLHF
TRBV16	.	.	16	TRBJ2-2	CASSPLVGGNTGELFF
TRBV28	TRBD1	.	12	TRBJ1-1	CASRSGTVEAFF
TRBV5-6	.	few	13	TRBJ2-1	CASRGPKGNEQFF
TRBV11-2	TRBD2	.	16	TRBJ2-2	CASSPRTRNVIGELFF
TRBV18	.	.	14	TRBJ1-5	CASSATPGEGPQHF
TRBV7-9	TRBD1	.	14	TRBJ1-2	CATQEGASNYGYTF
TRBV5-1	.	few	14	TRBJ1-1	CASSLLGGNTEAFF
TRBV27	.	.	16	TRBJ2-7	CASSLLGGQVSYEQYF
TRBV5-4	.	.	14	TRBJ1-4	CASSLGRENEKLFF
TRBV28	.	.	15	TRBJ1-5	CASSPYWDTDQPQHF
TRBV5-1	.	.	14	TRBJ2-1	CASSLNTVLNEQFF
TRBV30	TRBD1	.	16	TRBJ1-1	CAWTPWTGGWDTEAFF
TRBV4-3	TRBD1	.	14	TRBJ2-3	CASRQGVETDTQYF
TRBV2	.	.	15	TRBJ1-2	CASSAQPTGLYGYTF
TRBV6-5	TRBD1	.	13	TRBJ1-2	CASTRGGTGAYTF
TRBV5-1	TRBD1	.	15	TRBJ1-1	CASSSEQGAVTEAFF
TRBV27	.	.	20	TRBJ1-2	CASSPVGLGGGTTGGYGYTF
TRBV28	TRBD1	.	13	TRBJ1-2	CASRSNRGYGYTF
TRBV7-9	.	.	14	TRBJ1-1	CASSLATGEFEAFF
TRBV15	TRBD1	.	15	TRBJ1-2	CATSGPPRDREGYTF
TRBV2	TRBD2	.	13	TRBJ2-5	CASSRGGEETQYF
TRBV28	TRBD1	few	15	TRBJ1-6	CASRSQGVLASPLHF
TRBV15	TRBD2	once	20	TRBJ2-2	CATSRDLIKIAGLSTGELFF
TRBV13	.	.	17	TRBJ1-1	CASSLGAGLSVNTEAFF
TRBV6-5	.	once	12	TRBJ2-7	CASSYKGNEQYF
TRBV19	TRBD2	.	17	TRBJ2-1	CASSSISIAGGPNEQFF
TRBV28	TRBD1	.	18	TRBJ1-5	CASSLSDRGSYSNQPQHF
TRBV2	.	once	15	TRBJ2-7	CASTSPWAGAREQYF
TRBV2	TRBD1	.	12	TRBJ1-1	CASRDSNTEAFF
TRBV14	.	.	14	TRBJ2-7	CASSQDASTYEQYF